These 28 T cell receptor beta chains originate from one sample sequenced in a study of blood T cell repertoires in COVID-19. Measured with immunoSEQ multiplex PCR; TCRdb has only the in-frame clones, and not every one. The sample consists of 150,000 to 200,000 clones, 90% to 95% of them appearing once. The material sequenced was peripheral blood. These receptor sequences come from a woman aged 45-65 years with acute or convalescent COVID-19.

This rearrangement joins TRBV5-1 to TRBJ2-3, with 9 positions matching TRBD2. The CDR3 is 16 amino acids. V lost 0 bases and J lost 2; bases outside the gene matches: 4. Germline V lookup: CDR1 SGHRS, CDR2 YFSETQ. The CDR3 coding sequence is TGCGCCAGCAGCTTGGATCAGCGGGGGGCCACAGATACGCAGTATTTT. Its translation: CASSLDQRGATDTQYF.

CDR3 sequence reads: CAWSPGTEAFF. CDR3 sequence (DNA): TGTGCCTGGAGTCCGGGGACTGAAGCTTTCTTT. The V and J genes are TRBV30 and TRBJ1-1; D remains ambiguous. V lost 2 bases and J lost 5, with 6 bases in between. Germline V gene sequence: CDR1 GTSNPN, CDR2 SVGIG (reference sequence). CDR3 length: 11 residues.

The CDR3 DNA sequence: TGTGCCACCCCCCAGACAGGGTGGGTGGGTGGCTACACCTTC. This encodes CATPQTGWVGGYTF. This chain links TRBV24-1 with TRBJ1-2, with 7 bases aligning to TRBD1. Per the germline V gene, CDR1 is KGHDR and CDR2 is SFDVKD. This CDR3 spans 14 amino acids. V trimming: 9 bases; J trimming: 7 bases; junction bases outside the gene matches: 13.

This clone came up a few times. J is TRBJ1-6 and V is TRBV28; no clear D. Germline V gene sequence: CDR1 MDHEN, CDR2 SYDVKM. This CDR3 contains 12 residues. Between the trimmed V and J ends, which lost 3 bases and 6 bases, there was a span of 3 bases. CDR3 sequence (DNA): TGTGCCAGCAGTTTCTCTAATTCACCCCTCCACTTT. This codes for CASSFSNSPLHF.

The CDR3 region has the DNA TGTGCCAGCACCCGGACAGGGGGTTTGAACGAGCAGTACTTC. This codes for CASTRTGGLNEQYF. The chain is built from TRBV16 and TRBJ2-7, with 10 bases fitting TRBD1. The J segment lost 5 bases and the V segment lost 7 bases, leaving 8 bases of the junction unmatched. Germline CDR1 and CDR2: KGHSY and FQNENV. CDR3 length equals 14 residues.

The chain combines TRBV6-2 or TRBV6-3 with TRBJ2-7, with 10 positions matching TRBD2. CDR1 and CDR2 from the germline V gene are MNHEY and SVGEGT. V lost 2 bases and J lost 2; bases outside the gene matches: 12. The CDR3 extends over 18 amino acids. The CDR3 coding sequence is TGTGCCAGCAGTTACCGGCCGGTTTGGACTAGCGGCACCTACGAGCAGTACTTC. It yields the protein CASSYRPVWTSGTYEQYF.

This chain joins TRBV30 and TRBJ2-2, with D tentatively TRBD2 (7 bases). Trimming pared 8 bases from V and 2 bases from J, leaving 15 bases between. The CDR3 totals 14 residues. In germline, CDR1 is GTSNPN, CDR2 SVGIG (reference sequence). DNA of the CDR3: TGTGCCACACGGGGAGGGGGTAACACCGGGGAGCTGTTTTTT. Encoded protein: CATRGGGNTGELFF.

The V call is TRBV28, the J call TRBJ2-1, with 14 bases that match TRBD2. CDR3 length: 19 amino acids. The J segment lost 4 bases and the V segment lost 4 bases, leaving 12 bases of the junction unmatched. Germline V gives CDR1 MDHEN, CDR2 SYDVKM. For the CDR3, the DNA is TGTGCCAGCAGTTCCCCCGGGACTAGCGGGGGCATGGCTTACAATGAGCAGTTCTTC. Encoded protein: CASSSPGTSGGMAYNEQFF. The full variable domain, with the rest looked up from reference TRBV28 and TRBJ2-1, is DVKVTQSSRYLVKRTGEKVFLECVQDMDHENMFWYRQDPGLGLRLIYFSYDVKMKEKGDIPEGYSVSREKKERFSLILESASTNQTSMYLCASSSPGTSGGMAYNEQFFGPGTRLTVL.

This clone was seen only once. The chain combines TRBV24-1 with TRBJ1-2; D gene unclear. Trimming stripped 1 base from V and 3 bases from J, with 8 bases between. Germline assignment: CDR1 KGHDR and CDR2 SFDVKD. The CDR3 consists of 14 residues. CDR3 residues: CATSDLRRDYGYTF. For the CDR3, the DNA is TGTGCCACCAGTGATTTACGGCGGGACTATGGCTACACCTTC.

The J gene is TRBJ2-2, the V gene TRBV7-2; 13 positions agree with TRBD2. CDR1 and CDR2 (germline): SGHTA, FQGNSA. The CDR3 has 19 amino acids. After removal of 7 bases from V and 7 bases from J, the junction contained 18 bases not matched to a gene. The CDR3 region has the DNA TGTGCCAGCACCTCATCCTCGGGGGGACTAGCGGGATACATCGGGGAGCTGTTTTTT. Translation: CASTSSSGGLAGYIGELFF.

The chain carries TRBV19 and TRBJ2-7, with 7 bases lining up with TRBD1. J lost 3 bases, V lost 6 bases, and 11 bases had no gene match. The CDR3 length is 15 residues. Germline assignment: CDR1 LNHDA and CDR2 SQIVND (reference sequence). The CDR3 protein is CASSLAGDSNYEQYF. The CDR3 DNA sequence: TGTGCCAGTAGCCTCGCCGGGGACAGCAACTACGAGCAGTACTTC.

The gene calls are TRBV7-9 and TRBJ2-2; 7 bases line up with TRBD1. The CDR3 covers 18 residues. Germline V gene lookup returns CDR1 SEHNR and CDR2 FQNEAQ (reference sequence). The V and J ends lost 11 bases and 1 base, in that order; junction bases with no gene match: 19. CDR3 protein: CAQTFGEKTGVNTGELFF. The CDR3 DNA sequence: TGTGCCCAGACATTTGGAGAAAAAACAGGGGTGAACACCGGGGAGCTGTTTTTT.

The chain combines TRBV29-1 with TRBJ2-1; a weak D match, TRBD2 (5 bases). This CDR3 is built from 14 residues. Looked up from germline, CDR1 is SQVTM and CDR2 is ANQGSEA. The germline V and J ends were trimmed by 2 bases and 10 bases, with 18 bases remaining between them. In nucleotides, the CDR3 is TGCAGCGTTGAACTGCCGCCCAACCGGGGAGAGCAGTTCTTC. The encoded protein is CSVELPPNRGEQFF.

The J gene is TRBJ2-3, the V gene TRBV27; 8 bases agree with TRBD2. After removal of 5 bases from V and 2 bases from J, the junction contained 9 bases not matched to a gene. The CDR3 consists of 16 residues. Germline V gene data show CDR1 as MNHEY and CDR2 as SMNVEV (reference sequence). DNA of the CDR3: TGTGCCAGCAGTCCACAAACTAGCGGATACACAGATACGCAGTATTTT. Protein: CASSPQTSGYTDTQYF.

This rearrangement joins TRBV7-9 to TRBJ1-1, with D unresolved. The CDR3 covers 14 residues. CDR1 SEHNR and CDR2 FQNEAQ come from the germline V gene (reference sequence). Trimming took off 3 bases at V and 1 base at J, with 9 bases between the two ends. The CDR3 spells CASSFRSGNTEAFF. In nucleotides, the CDR3 is TGTGCCAGCAGCTTCCGTAGCGGGAACACTGAAGCTTTCTTT.

This chain uses TRBV12-3 or TRBV12-4 with TRBJ2-7, with unresolved D. CDR3 length equals 12 residues. Trimming stripped 7 bases from V and 1 base from J, with 8 bases between. The chain's CDR3 is CASNTGSYEQYF. CDR3 nucleotide sequence: TGTGCCAGCAACACGGGTTCCTACGAGCAGTACTTC.

The chain carries TRBV5-1 and TRBJ2-7; a weak D match, TRBD2 (5 bases). Trimming cost V 1 base and J 6 bases, with 8 bases left between them. Per the germline V gene, CDR1 is SGHRS and CDR2 is YFSETQ. The CDR3 has 12 amino acids. CDR3 sequence reads: CASSLIEGEQYF. CDR3 DNA sequence: TGCGCCAGCAGCTTGATTGAGGGCGAGCAGTACTTC.

This chain joins TRBV18 and TRBJ2-7; the match to TRBD1 covers 11 bases. CDR3 length: 15 amino acids. Per the germline V gene, CDR1 is KGHSH and CDR2 is LQKENI. V trimming: 6 bases; J trimming: 3 bases; junction bases outside the gene matches: 7. The CDR3 here is CASSPAGTGGYEQYF. The CDR3, as DNA: TGTGCCAGCTCCCCTGCCGGGACAGGGGGCTACGAGCAGTACTTC.

The genes are TRBV19 and TRBJ2-7, with TRBD1 identical over 7 bases. The J segment lost 3 bases and the V segment lost 4 bases, leaving 3 bases of the junction unmatched. The CDR3 length is 13 residues. Germline V gives CDR1 LNHDA, CDR2 SQIVND (reference sequence). The CDR3 DNA is TGTGCCAGTAGTACCCGGACAGGCTACGAGCAGTACTTC. Its protein is CASSTRTGYEQYF.

This sequence joins TRBV6-6 and TRBJ1-1; D uncertain. Germline CDR1 MNHNY, CDR2 SVGAGI (reference sequence). The ends were cut back, 2 bases at V and 12 bases at J, with 10 bases in the middle. This CDR3 spans 11 amino acids. CDR3: CASSYLTETFF. The CDR3 DNA sequence: TGTGCCAGCAGTTACCTGACGGAGACTTTCTTT.

On this clone itself: The sample has other DNA sequences that encode this CDR3 too. The chain uses TRBV12-3 or TRBV12-4 and TRBJ1-1, with D hard to call. The CDR3 is made up of 12 amino acids. V lost 4 bases and J 0 bases, leaving 3 bases between the germline ends. Here the CDR3 DNA reads TGTGCCAGCAGTTCTATGAACACTGAAGCTTTCTTT. Its protein is CASSSMNTEAFF.

J is TRBJ1-4 and V is TRBV2; 11 bases are shared with TRBD1. Germline CDR1 SNHLY, CDR2 FYNNEI. The CDR3 length is 16 residues. Trimming took 5 bases from V and 6 from J; bases not matched to a gene: 8. The CDR3 DNA reads as TGTGCCAGCAGTAAAATACCGGGACAGGGGGATGAAAAACTGTTTTTT. Protein product: CASSKIPGQGDEKLFF. Variable domain in full (rest from reference TRBV2 and TRBJ1-4): EPEVTQTPSHQVTQMGQEVILRCVPISNHLYFYWYRQILGQKVEFLVSFYNNEISEKSEIFDDQFSVERPDGSNFTLKIRSTKLEDSAMYFCASSKIPGQGDEKLFFGSGTQLSVL.

The chain uses TRBV11-2 and TRBJ1-4; no clear D gene. CDR3 length: 15 amino acids. Germline CDR1 and CDR2: SGHAT and FQNNGV. V was cut by 3 bases and J by 0 bases, with 8 bases left in between. The CDR3 nucleotides are TGTGCCAGCAGCTTGTCGAGTGCAACTAATGAAAAACTGTTTTTT. Amino acid sequence: CASSLSSATNEKLFF.

This rearrangement joins TRBV11-2 to TRBJ2-5, with TRBD2 identical over 11 bases. The CDR3 is 16 amino acids. V was clipped by 1 base and J by 5 bases; unmatched bases: 6. CDR1 is SGHAT, CDR2 FQNNGV, per germline. This CDR3 reads CASSLVAGGPGETQYF. The CDR3 DNA sequence: TGTGCCAGCAGCTTAGTAGCGGGAGGGCCGGGGGAGACCCAGTACTTC.

This sequence joins TRBV5-1 and TRBJ1-6, with D unclear. The CDR3 is 14 residues long. Germline CDR1 is SGHRS and CDR2 is YFSETQ. The ends were cut back, 0 bases at V and 10 bases at J, with 11 bases in the middle. The chain's CDR3 is CASSLEGEGSPLHF. CDR3 sequence (DNA): TGCGCCAGCAGCTTGGAAGGAGAGGGATCACCCCTCCACTTT.

V usage is TRBV3-1 (or the pseudogene TRBV3-2) and J usage is TRBJ2-5; 7 bases fit TRBD2. The germline V gene has CDR1 LGHDT and CDR2 YNNKEL (reference sequence). J gave up 1 base and V 6 bases, and 8 bases lay outside the gene matches. This CDR3 spans 15 amino acids. CDR3 region: CASRPYPSGQETQYF. CDR3 DNA: TGTGCCAGCAGACCTTATCCTAGCGGCCAAGAGACCCAGTACTTC.

The chain carries TRBV6-5 and TRBJ2-2; 7 positions match TRBD1. V was pared by 7 bases and J by 2 bases, with 7 bases of the junction left unmatched. CDR1 is MNHEY and CDR2 is SVGAGI in the germline V gene. The CDR3 is made up of 15 amino acids. The CDR3 here is CASTTGTENTGELFF. DNA for the CDR3: TGTGCCAGCACAACCGGGACAGAAAACACCGGGGAGCTGTTTTTT.

CDR3 protein: CASSEGLGNYGYTF. CDR3 DNA: TGCGCCAGCAGCGAGGGACTCGGCAACTATGGCTACACCTTC. V is TRBV5-1 and J is TRBJ1-2; perhaps TRBD1 as D (5 bases). The CDR3 spans 14 residues. CDR1 and CDR2 (germline): SGHRS, YFSETQ. Between the trimmed V and J ends, which lost 4 bases and 2 bases, there was a span of 12 bases.